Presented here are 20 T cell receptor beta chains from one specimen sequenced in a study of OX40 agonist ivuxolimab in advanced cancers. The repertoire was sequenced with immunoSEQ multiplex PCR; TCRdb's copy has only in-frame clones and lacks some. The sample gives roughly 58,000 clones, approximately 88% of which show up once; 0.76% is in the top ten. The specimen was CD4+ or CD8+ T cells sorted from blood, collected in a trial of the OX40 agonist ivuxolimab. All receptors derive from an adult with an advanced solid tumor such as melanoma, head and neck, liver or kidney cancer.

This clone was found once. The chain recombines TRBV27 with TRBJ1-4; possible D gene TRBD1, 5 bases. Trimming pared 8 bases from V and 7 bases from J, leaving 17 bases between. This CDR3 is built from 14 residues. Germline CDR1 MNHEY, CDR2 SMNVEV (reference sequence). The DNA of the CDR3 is TGTGCCAGCCGACTCCAGGGTTCGAGTGAAAAACTGTTTTTT. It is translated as CASRLQGSSEKLFF.

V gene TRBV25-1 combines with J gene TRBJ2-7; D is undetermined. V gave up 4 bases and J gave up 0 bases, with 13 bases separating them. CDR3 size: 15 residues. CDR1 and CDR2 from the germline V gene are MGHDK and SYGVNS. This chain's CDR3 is CASSGRLASSYEQYF. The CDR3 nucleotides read TGTGCCAGCAGTGGAAGACTTGCTTCCTCCTACGAGCAGTACTTC.

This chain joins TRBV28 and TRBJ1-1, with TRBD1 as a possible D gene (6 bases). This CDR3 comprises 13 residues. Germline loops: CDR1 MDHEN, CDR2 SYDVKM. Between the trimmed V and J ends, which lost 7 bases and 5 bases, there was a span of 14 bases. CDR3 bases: TGTGCCAGCACCAGGGGAGGGGATACTGAAGCTTTCTTT. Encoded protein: CASTRGGDTEAFF.

CDR3 coding DNA: TGTGCCAGCAGCGGAGGACTAGCGGGAACGGGGGAGACTAGCACAGATACGCAGTATTTT. Protein sequence: CASSGGLAGTGETSTDTQYF. The V gene is TRBV9, the J gene TRBJ2-3, with 12 bases that match TRBD2. The germline V gene has CDR1 SGDLS and CDR2 YYNGEE. J was trimmed by 0 bases and V by 3 bases; bases with no gene match: 14. The CDR3 length is 20 residues. Drawing the rest from reference TRBV9 and TRBJ2-3, the complete variable domain is DSGVTQTPKHLITATGQRVTLRCSPRSGDLSVYWYQQSLDQGLQFLIQYYNGEERAKGNILERFSAQQFPDLHSELNLSSLELGDSALYFCASSGGLAGTGETSTDTQYFGPGTRLTVL.

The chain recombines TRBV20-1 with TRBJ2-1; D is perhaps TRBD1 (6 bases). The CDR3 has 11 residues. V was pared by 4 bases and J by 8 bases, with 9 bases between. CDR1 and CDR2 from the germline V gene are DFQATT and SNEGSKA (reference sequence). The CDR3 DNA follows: TGCAGTGCTACAGGGGTCGATGAGCAGTTCTTC. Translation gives CSATGVDEQFF.

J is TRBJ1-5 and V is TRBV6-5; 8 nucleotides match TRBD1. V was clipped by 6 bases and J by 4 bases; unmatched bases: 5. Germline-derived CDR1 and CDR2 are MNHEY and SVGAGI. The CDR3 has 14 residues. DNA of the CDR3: TGTGCCAGCAGCCGACAGGGGCGGAATCAGCCCCAGCATTTT. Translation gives CASSRQGRNQPQHF.

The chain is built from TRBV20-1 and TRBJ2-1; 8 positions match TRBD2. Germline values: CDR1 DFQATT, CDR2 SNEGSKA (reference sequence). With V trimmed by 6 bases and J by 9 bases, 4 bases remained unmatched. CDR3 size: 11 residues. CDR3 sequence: CSARRGGEQFF. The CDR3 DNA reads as TGCAGTGCCCGCCGGGGGGGTGAGCAGTTCTTC.

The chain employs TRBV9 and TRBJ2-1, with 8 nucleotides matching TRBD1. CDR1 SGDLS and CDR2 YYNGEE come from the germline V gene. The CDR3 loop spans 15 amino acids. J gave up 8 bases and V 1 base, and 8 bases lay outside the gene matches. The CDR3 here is CASSVRTGTNDEQFF. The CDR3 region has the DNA TGTGCCAGCAGCGTACGGACAGGGACCAATGATGAGCAGTTCTTC.

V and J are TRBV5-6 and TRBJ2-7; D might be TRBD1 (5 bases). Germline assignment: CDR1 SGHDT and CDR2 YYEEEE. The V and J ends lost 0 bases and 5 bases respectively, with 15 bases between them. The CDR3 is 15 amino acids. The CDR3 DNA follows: TGTGCCAGCAGCTTGGCAGGCAGGGTTAACAACGAGCAGTACTTC. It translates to CASSLAGRVNNEQYF.

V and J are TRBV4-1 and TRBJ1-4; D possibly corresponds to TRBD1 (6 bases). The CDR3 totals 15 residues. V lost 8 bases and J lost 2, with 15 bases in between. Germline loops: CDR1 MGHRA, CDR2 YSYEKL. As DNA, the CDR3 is TGCGCCAGCGCCTCATGGGGGGCTACTAATGAAAAACTGTTTTTT. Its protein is CASASWGATNEKLFF.

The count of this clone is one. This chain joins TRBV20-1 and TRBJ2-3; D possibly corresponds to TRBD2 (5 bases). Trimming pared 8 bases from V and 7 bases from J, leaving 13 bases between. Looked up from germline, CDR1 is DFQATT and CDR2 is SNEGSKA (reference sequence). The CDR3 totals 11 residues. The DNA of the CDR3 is TGCAGTCCCCTCGGCGGGCATACGCAGTATTTT. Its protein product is CSPLGGHTQYF.

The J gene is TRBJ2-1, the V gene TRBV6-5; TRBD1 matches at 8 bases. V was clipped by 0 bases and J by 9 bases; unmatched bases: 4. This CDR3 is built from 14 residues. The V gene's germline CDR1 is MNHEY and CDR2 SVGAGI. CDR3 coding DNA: TGTGCCAGCAGTTACTCGACAGGGGTCCGTGAGCAGTTCTTC. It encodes CASSYSTGVREQFF.

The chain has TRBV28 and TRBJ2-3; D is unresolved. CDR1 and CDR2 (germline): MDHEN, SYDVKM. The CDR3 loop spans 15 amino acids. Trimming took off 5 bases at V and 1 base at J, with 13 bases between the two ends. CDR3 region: CASSRTDQGTDTQYF. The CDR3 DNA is TGTGCCAGCAGTCGGACGGACCAGGGCACAGATACGCAGTATTTT.

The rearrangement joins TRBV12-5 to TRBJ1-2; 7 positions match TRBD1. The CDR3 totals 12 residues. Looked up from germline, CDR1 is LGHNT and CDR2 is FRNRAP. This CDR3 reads CVFKGAGYGYTF. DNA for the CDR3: TGTGTATTCAAGGGGGCAGGATATGGCTACACCTTC.

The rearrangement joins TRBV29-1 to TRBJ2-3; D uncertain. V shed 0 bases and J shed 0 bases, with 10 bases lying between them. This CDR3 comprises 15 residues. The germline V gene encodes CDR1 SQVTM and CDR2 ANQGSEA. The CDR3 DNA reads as TGCAGCGTTGAAGATGGGTTAAGTAGCACAGATACGCAGTATTTT. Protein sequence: CSVEDGLSSTDTQYF.

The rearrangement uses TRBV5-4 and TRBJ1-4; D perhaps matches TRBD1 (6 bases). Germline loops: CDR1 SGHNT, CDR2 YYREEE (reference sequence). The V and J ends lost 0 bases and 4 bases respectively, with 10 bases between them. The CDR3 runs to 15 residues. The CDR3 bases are TGTGCCAGCAGCTTGGAGGGGGACGGTAATGAAAAACTGTTTTTT. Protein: CASSLEGDGNEKLFF.

The CDR3 coding sequence is TGTGCCAGTAGTACTGACAGGATATCTGGAAACACCATATATTTT. The encoded protein is CASSTDRISGNTIYF. The chain recombines TRBV19 with TRBJ1-3, with D maybe TRBD1 (6 bases). V lost 4 bases and J 1 base, leaving 11 bases between the germline ends. The germline V gene encodes CDR1 LNHDA and CDR2 SQIVND (reference sequence). This CDR3 has 15 amino acids.

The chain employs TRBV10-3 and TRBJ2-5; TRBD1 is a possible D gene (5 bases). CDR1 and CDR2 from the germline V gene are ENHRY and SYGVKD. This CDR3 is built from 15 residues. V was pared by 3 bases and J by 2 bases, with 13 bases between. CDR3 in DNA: TGTGCCATCAGTGATCCAGGGCTTCGACAAGAGACCCAGTACTTC. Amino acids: CAISDPGLRQETQYF.

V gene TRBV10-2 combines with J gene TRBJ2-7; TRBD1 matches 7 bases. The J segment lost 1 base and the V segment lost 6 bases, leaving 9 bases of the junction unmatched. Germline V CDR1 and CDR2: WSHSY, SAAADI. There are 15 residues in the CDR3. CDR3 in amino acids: CASRDQQGPSYEQYF. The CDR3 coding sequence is TGCGCCAGCAGAGACCAACAGGGGCCTTCCTACGAGCAGTACTTC.

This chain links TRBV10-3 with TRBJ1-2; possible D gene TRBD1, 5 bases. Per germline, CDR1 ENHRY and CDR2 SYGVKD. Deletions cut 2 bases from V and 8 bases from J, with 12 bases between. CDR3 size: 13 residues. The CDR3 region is CAISEGRVRGYTF. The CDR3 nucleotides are TGTGCCATCAGTGAGGGCAGGGTACGCGGCTACACCTTC.